A single sample is the source of the 3 T cell receptor beta chains below, sequenced in a study of cytomegalovirus exposure and HLA in healthy donors. PCR primers comprised 60 Vbeta and 13 Jbeta primers. TCRdb's copy holds only in-frame clones and misses some; the assay was immunoSEQ multiplex PCR. Of 170,000 or so clones listed, around four fifths are singletons. Sequenced sample: PBMCs. Receptors originate from a man aged 45-65 years in good health and CMV-seronegative.

The chain joins TRBV27 to TRBJ2-1; a weak D match, TRBD2 (6 bases). V lost 6 bases to trimming and J lost 1 base, with 10 bases between them. The germline V gene has CDR1 MNHEY and CDR2 SMNVEV (reference sequence). CDR3 length: 14 amino acids. CDR3 protein: CASRPRESYNEQFF. The CDR3, as DNA: TGTGCCAGCAGGCCACGGGAGTCCTACAATGAGCAGTTCTTC.

The V and J genes are TRBV5-4 and TRBJ1-1; weak D call: TRBD1 (5 bases). The germline gives CDR1 SGHNT, CDR2 YYREEE (reference sequence). Deletions cut 3 bases from V and 2 bases from J, with 14 bases between. There are 15 residues in the CDR3. The CDR3 spells CASSSTEGLNTEAFF. CDR3 nucleotides: TGTGCCAGCAGCTCTACGGAGGGGCTTAACACTGAAGCTTTCTTT.

V usage is TRBV6-5 and J usage is TRBJ1-6, with 10 bases matching TRBD1. The CDR3 is 15 residues long. V dropped 5 bases and J dropped 6; count of bases not matched to a gene: 4. Germline lookup yields CDR1 MNHEY and CDR2 SVGAGI. CDR3 protein: CASSRGQGRNSPLHF. CDR3 coding DNA: TGTGCCAGCAGTAGGGGACAGGGGCGTAATTCACCCCTCCACTTT.